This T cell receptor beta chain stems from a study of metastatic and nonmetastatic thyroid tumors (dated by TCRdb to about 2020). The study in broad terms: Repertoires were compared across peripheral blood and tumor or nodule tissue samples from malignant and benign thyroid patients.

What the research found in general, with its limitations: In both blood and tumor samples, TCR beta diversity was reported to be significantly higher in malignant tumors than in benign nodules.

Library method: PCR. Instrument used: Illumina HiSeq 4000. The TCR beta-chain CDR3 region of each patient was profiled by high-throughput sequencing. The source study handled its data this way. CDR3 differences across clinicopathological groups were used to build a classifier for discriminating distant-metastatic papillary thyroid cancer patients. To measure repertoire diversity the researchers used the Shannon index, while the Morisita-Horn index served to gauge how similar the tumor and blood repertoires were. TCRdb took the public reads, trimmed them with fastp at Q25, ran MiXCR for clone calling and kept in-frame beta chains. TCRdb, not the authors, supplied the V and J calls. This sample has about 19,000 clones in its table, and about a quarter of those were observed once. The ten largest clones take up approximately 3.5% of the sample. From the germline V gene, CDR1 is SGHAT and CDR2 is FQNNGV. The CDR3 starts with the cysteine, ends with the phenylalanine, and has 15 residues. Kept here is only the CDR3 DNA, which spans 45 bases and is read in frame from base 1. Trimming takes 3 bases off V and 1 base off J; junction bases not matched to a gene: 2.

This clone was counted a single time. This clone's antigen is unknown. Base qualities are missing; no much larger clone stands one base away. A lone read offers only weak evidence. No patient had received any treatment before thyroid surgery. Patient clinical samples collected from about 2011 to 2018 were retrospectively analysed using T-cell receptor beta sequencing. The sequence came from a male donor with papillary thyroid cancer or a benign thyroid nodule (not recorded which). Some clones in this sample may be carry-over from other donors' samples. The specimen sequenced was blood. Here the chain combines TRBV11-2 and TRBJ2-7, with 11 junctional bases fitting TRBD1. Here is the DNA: TGTGCCAGCAGCTTGGACAGGGGGCTTTCCTACGAGCAGTACTTC. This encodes CASSLDRGLSYEQYF.